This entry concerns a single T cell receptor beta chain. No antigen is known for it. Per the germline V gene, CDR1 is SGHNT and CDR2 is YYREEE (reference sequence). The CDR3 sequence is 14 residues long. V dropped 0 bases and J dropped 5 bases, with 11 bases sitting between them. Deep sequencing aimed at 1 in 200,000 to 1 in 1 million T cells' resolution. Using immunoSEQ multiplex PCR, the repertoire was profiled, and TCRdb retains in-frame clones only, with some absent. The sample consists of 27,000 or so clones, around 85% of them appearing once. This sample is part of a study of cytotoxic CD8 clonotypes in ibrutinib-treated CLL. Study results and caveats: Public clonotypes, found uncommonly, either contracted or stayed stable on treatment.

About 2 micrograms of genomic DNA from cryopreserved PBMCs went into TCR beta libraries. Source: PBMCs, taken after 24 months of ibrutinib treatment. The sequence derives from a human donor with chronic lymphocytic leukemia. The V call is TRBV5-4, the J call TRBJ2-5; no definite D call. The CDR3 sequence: CASSLDLVAETQYF. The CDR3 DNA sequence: TGTGCCAGCAGCTTGGACCTAGTGGCCGAGACCCAGTACTTC.